The 28 T cell receptor beta chains given below trace back to one sample, sequenced in a study of molecular identifiers for immune sequencing clone quantification. MiXCR, run by TCRdb on the PCR reads, gives a single entry per CDR3 protein. This sample has hundreds of thousands of distinct CDR3 sequences, with less than 30% found just once. The sequenced sample was naive CD8+ T cells from blood, with Jurkat cell RNA spiked in. Described subset: FACS-sorted CD8+CD4-CCR7+CD45RA+ naive T cells. All receptors come from a human donor in good health. Some libraries in this study had Jurkat cell RNA spiked in.

This chain uses TRBV5-4 with TRBJ1-5, with D maybe TRBD1 (5 bases). In germline, CDR1 is SGHNT, CDR2 YYREEE (reference sequence). The CDR3 runs 14 residues. The V gene lost 1 base and the J gene lost 6 bases, with 11 bases spanning the gap. Here the CDR3 reads CASSLLGEGQPQHF. The DNA of the CDR3 is TGTGCCAGCAGCTTGTTAGGGGAGGGTCAGCCCCAGCATTTT.

Details on this clonotype: A read error may explain this, as a much larger clone is one base away. V gene TRBV4-3 combines with J gene TRBJ2-7, with D maybe TRBD2 (6 bases). CDR1 and CDR2 (germline): LGHNA, YSLEER. CDR3 length equals 13 residues. The CDR3: CASSQGTNYERYF. The CDR3 coding sequence is TGCGCCAGCAGCCAAGGGACTAACTACGAGCGGTACTTC.

This clonotype was observed many times. This rearrangement joins TRBV7-8 to TRBJ1-5; no firm D call. The CDR3 runs to 17 residues. V lost 1 base and J 0 bases, leaving 13 bases between the germline ends. Germline CDR1 is SGHVS and CDR2 is FQNEAQ. Here the CDR3 DNA reads TGTGCCAGCAGCTTAGGCGGTAGGGTATATAGCAATCAGCCCCAGCATTTT. Amino acid sequence: CASSLGGRVYSNQPQHF.

This clonotype was found a few times. The genes are TRBV7-3 and TRBJ2-7, with D perhaps being TRBD1 or TRBD2 (6 bases each). Germline V CDR1 and CDR2: SGHTA, FQGTGA. V lost 5 bases to trimming and J lost 2 bases, with 16 bases between them. The CDR3 is 15 residues long. The CDR3 protein is CASSPGPGAPYEQYF. For the CDR3, the DNA is TGTGCCAGCAGCCCCGGCCCGGGGGCCCCCTACGAGCAGTACTTC.

This clonotype has ten or more counts. The V and J genes are TRBV7-6 and TRBJ1-1; D is ambiguous. CDR1 and CDR2 (germline): SGHVS, FNYEAQ. The V end lost 1 base, the J end lost 1 base, and 4 bases lay between the germline ends. The CDR3 is made up of 13 amino acids. CDR3 in DNA: TGTGCCAGCAGCTTAGAAACGAACACTGAAGCTTTCTTT. Translated: CASSLETNTEAFF.

A few counts support this clonotype. The V call is TRBV19, the J call TRBJ2-1; weak D call: TRBD1 (6 bases). Trimming took off 2 bases at V and 10 bases at J, with 12 bases between the two ends. The CDR3 totals 13 residues. Germline V CDR1 and CDR2: LNHDA, SQIVND (reference sequence). CDR3 in DNA: TGTGCCAGTAGTATATCAGGGGCCGGCGAGCAGTTCTTC. Translated, it gives CASSISGAGEQFF.

This clonotype was found a few times. The CDR3 DNA is TGTGCCAGCAGTGATCAGGGACAGACCTATGGCTACACCTTC. It is translated as CASSDQGQTYGYTF. V is TRBV28 and J is TRBJ1-2; 7 nucleotides align to TRBD1. This CDR3 contains 14 residues. Trimming removed 5 bases from V and 4 bases from J; junction bases left unmatched: 7. Germline V gives CDR1 MDHEN, CDR2 SYDVKM.

The chain links TRBV7-2 to TRBJ2-3, with TRBD2 matching 16 bases. Unmatched junction bases numbered 18, after V lost 5 bases and J lost 4 bases. The CDR3 runs to 21 residues. Germline CDR1 is SGHTA and CDR2 is FQGNSA. DNA for the CDR3: TGTGCCAGCAGCCCGCTAGGGACTAGCGGGGGGGCCCTTATTACCGCAGATACGCAGTATTTT. This encodes CASSPLGTSGGALITADTQYF.

Ten or more counts support this clonotype. The chain has TRBV28 and TRBJ1-5, with TRBD1 matching 8 bases. Germline V lookup: CDR1 MDHEN, CDR2 SYDVKM. The junction had 5 bases not matched to a gene; V was cut back by 6 bases and J by 4 bases. This CDR3 has 14 residues. DNA of the CDR3: TGTGCCAGCAGGGACAGGGACTGGAATCAGCCCCAGCATTTT. Encoded protein: CASRDRDWNQPQHF.

This rearrangement joins TRBV29-1 to TRBJ2-7; possibly TRBD1 or TRBD2 for D (5 bases each). Trimming took 3 bases from V and 6 from J, leaving 18 bases between them. The CDR3 totals 14 residues. CDR1 SQVTM and CDR2 ANQGSEA come from the germline V gene. Here the CDR3 DNA reads TGCAGCGTTGATCGTACGAGGGGATCTTCCGAGCAGTACTTC. Translation: CSVDRTRGSSEQYF.

V and J are TRBV18 and TRBJ2-6, with D unclear. Trimming cost V 0 bases and J 3 bases, with 6 bases left between them. Germline values: CDR1 KGHSH, CDR2 LQKENI. The CDR3 totals 15 residues. CDR3 sequence (DNA): TGTGCCAGCTCACCACCAACCGGTGGGGCCAACGTCCTGACTTTC. Protein product: CASSPPTGGANVLTF.

This clonotype was found many times. The chain joins TRBV5-4 to TRBJ2-5, with D perhaps TRBD1 (6 bases). There are 16 residues in the CDR3. The germline V gene encodes CDR1 SGHNT and CDR2 YYREEE (reference sequence). With 4 bases removed from V and 0 bases from J, the gap between germline ends came to 16 bases. In DNA, the CDR3 is TGTGCCAGCAGCGCCCCCCCAGGGGATTACCAAGAGACCCAGTACTTC. Translated, it gives CASSAPPGDYQETQYF. Using reference TRBV5-4 and TRBJ2-5 for the parts outside the CDR3, the full variable domain is ETGVTQSPTHLIKTRGQQVTLRCSSQSGHNTVSWYQQALGQGPQFIFQYYREEENGRGNFPPRFSGLQFPNYSSELNVNALELDDSALYLCASSAPPGDYQETQYFGPGTRLLVL.

This clonotype appeared many times. The chain is built from TRBV7-9 and TRBJ2-3, with D uncertain. CDR1 is SEHNR and CDR2 is FQNEAQ in the germline V gene (reference sequence). Trimming took off 1 base at V and 1 base at J, with 3 bases between the two ends. This CDR3 is 13 amino acids long. The CDR3 DNA follows: TGTGCCAGCAGCTTAGAGGGCACAGATACGCAGTATTTT. It encodes CASSLEGTDTQYF.

Comment on this clonotype: Compared with germline, one end of the junction differs, possibly owing to a read error. This sequence joins TRBV28 and TRBJ1-1; 7 bases line up with TRBD1. The germline V gene encodes CDR1 MDHEN and CDR2 SYDVKM. This CDR3 contains 15 residues. The CDR3 loop is CASSFSTGSDTEALF. The CDR3 DNA reads as TGTGCCAGCAGTTTCTCGACAGGGTCGGACACTGAAGCTCTCTTT. Full variable domain (rest looked up from reference TRBV28 and TRBJ1-1): DVKVTQSSRYLVKRTGEKVFLECVQDMDHENMFWYRQDPGLGLRLIYFSYDVKMKEKGDIPEGYSVSREKKERFSLILESASTNQTSMYLCASSFSTGSDTEALFGQGTRLTVV.

In this sample, this clonotype turned up many times. The rearrangement uses TRBV5-1 and TRBJ2-3; D call uncertain. CDR1 and CDR2 (germline): SGHRS, YFSETQ. This CDR3 comprises 12 residues. V gave up 4 bases and J gave up 4 bases, with 7 bases separating them. CDR3 amino acids: CASSPPSDTQYF. The CDR3 region has the DNA TGCGCCAGCAGCCCCCCCTCAGATACGCAGTATTTT.

A few counts support this clonotype. J is TRBJ2-5 and V is TRBV20-1; TRBD2 matches at 7 bases. The CDR3 runs 15 residues. Germline V gene data show CDR1 as DFQATT and CDR2 as SNEGSKA (reference sequence). V lost 7 bases to trimming and J lost 2 bases; unmatched junction nucleotides: 13. CDR3 sequence (DNA): TGCAGTGGCAGAGCGTCGTGGACTAGTCAAGAGACCCAGTACTTC. Translated, it gives CSGRASWTSQETQYF.

Comment on this clonotype: A much bigger clone sits one base away, suggesting this may be a read error. J is TRBJ2-3 and V is TRBV20-1; the D gene is possibly TRBD2 (6 bases). The V and J ends lost 3 bases and 4 bases respectively, with 11 bases between them. Per the germline V gene, CDR1 is DFQATT and CDR2 is SNEGSKA (reference sequence). The CDR3 spans 13 residues. The CDR3 DNA sequence: TGCAGTGCTAGGGAGGGTAGCGCAGATACGCAGTATTTT. This encodes CSAREGSADTQYF.

The chain recombines TRBV4-1 with TRBJ2-2; D ambiguous. Germline V lookup: CDR1 MGHRA, CDR2 YSYEKL. This CDR3 spans 14 amino acids. V dropped 4 bases and J dropped 7 bases, with 13 bases sitting between them. The CDR3 DNA reads as TGCGCCAGCAGCCCGTCGGAAGTTGGCGGGGAGCTGTTTTTT. Protein sequence: CASSPSEVGGELFF.

The CDR3 sequence is CASSLFPGGTEAFF. CDR3 coding DNA: TGTGCCAGCAGTTTATTCCCAGGGGGCACTGAAGCTTTCTTT. V and J are TRBV27 and TRBJ1-1; 7 positions agree with TRBD1. The CDR3 is 14 residues long. Unmatched junction bases numbered 3, after V lost 1 base and J lost 4 bases. Germline values: CDR1 MNHEY, CDR2 SMNVEV (reference sequence).

This clonotype was counted only a few times. This may be a read error: a much more frequent sequence differs by one nucleotide. The V gene is TRBV29-1, the J gene TRBJ1-1; 8 bases fit TRBD1. Germline V CDR1 and CDR2: SQVTM, ANQGSEA. This CDR3 has 15 residues. The CDR3 sequence: CSVLLWTGRNTGAFF. The CDR3 coding sequence is TGCAGCGTTTTACTCTGGACAGGGCGGAACACTGGAGCTTTCTTT.

This chain links TRBV20-1 with TRBJ2-1, with D possibly matching TRBD1 (5 bases). The CDR3 is made up of 19 amino acids. The germline CDR1 and CDR2 sequences are DFQATT and SNEGSKA (reference sequence). Trimming pared 2 bases from V and 9 bases from J, leaving 32 bases between. CDR3 sequence: CSARSFGAVTRGFLGEQFF. The CDR3 coding sequence is TGCAGTGCTAGATCATTCGGAGCCGTAACAAGGGGTTTCCTCGGTGAGCAGTTCTTC.

V and J are TRBV27 and TRBJ2-6, with TRBD2 matching 7 bases. The CDR3 has 16 amino acids. Germline V lookup: CDR1 MNHEY, CDR2 SMNVEV (reference sequence). V lost 8 bases and J lost 4; bases outside the gene matches: 11. This chain's CDR3 is CASAMGGVFGANVLTF. The CDR3 DNA sequence: TGTGCCAGCGCGATGGGGGGGGTTTTCGGGGCCAACGTCCTGACTTTC.

In the case of this clonotype: A much larger clone is a single base away; this may be a read error. The rearrangement uses TRBV29-1 and TRBJ2-7; either TRBD1 or TRBD2 may fit D (5 bases each). Looked up from germline, CDR1 is SQVTM and CDR2 is ANQGSEA. The CDR3 spans 13 residues. V shed 4 bases and J shed 3 bases, with 13 bases lying between them. The CDR3 DNA is TGCAGCGTTGGCGCGGCAGGGAGCTACGAGCAGTACTTC. Protein sequence: CSVGAAGSYEQYF.

This clonotype was seen many times. The chain links TRBV6-2 or TRBV6-3 to TRBJ2-7; D is possibly TRBD1 (5 bases). Looked up from germline, CDR1 is MNHEY and CDR2 is SVGEGT. Trimming removed 6 bases from V and 3 bases from J, with 12 bases in between. This CDR3 region has 13 residues. As DNA, the CDR3 is TGTGCCAGCAGAGGGGAACTCGGCTACGAGCAGTACTTC. Translated: CASRGELGYEQYF.

There are many counts of this clonotype. The V and J genes are TRBV13 and TRBJ2-7; 8 bases map to TRBD2. The CDR3 contains 16 residues. The germline V gene has CDR1 PRHDT and CDR2 FYEKMQ (reference sequence). V shed 5 bases and J 3 bases; nucleotides not matched to a gene: 12. The CDR3 DNA sequence: TGTGCCAGCAGCCAACACCACGGGGGGGCCGGCTACGAGCAGTACTTC. As protein: CASSQHHGGAGYEQYF.

The sample holds many counts of this clonotype. The chain employs TRBV20-1 and TRBJ2-7; D is perhaps TRBD2 (5 bases). CDR1 and CDR2 from the germline V gene are DFQATT and SNEGSKA (reference sequence). V was pared by 1 base and J by 2 bases, with 15 bases between. The CDR3 is 15 residues long. Here the CDR3 reads CSARVGGESTYEQYF. The CDR3 coding sequence is TGCAGTGCTAGAGTAGGTGGGGAGTCCACCTACGAGCAGTACTTC.

Many counts were recorded for this clonotype. With a much larger clone just one base away, this may be a read error. The chain couples TRBV7-2 to TRBJ2-7; no clear D gene. Trimming pared 5 bases from V and 0 bases from J, leaving 5 bases between. CDR3 length: 12 amino acids. Germline loops: CDR1 SGHTA, CDR2 FQGNSA. CDR3 DNA sequence: TGTGCCAGCAGCCAGAGCTCCTACGAGCAGTACTTC. Translating it yields CASSQSSYEQYF.

This clonotype was picked up a small number of times. The rearrangement joins TRBV19 to TRBJ2-2; tentatively, D is TRBD2 (6 bases). V was cut by 5 bases and J by 2 bases, with 15 bases left in between. This CDR3 region has 16 residues. CDR1 is LNHDA and CDR2 is SQIVND in the germline V gene (reference sequence). The CDR3 nucleotides read TGTGCCAGTAGTCCCCACGGGGGAGGAAACACCGGGGAGCTGTTTTTT. Translation gives CASSPHGGGNTGELFF.